The next 13 T cell receptor beta chains were all read from a single sample in a study of T-cell reconstitution after alpha-beta-depleted transplantation in children. Preparation of the TCRbeta library used unique molecular identifiers. One entry per CDR3 protein results from TCRdb running MiXCR on the PCR reads. The table lists about 1,000,000 distinct CDR3 sequences, roughly 29% of them singletons. Here the sequenced sample was PBMCs, mostly from graft donor cells, taken 360 days after TCRalphabeta/CD19-depleted stem cell transplant. Receptors were obtained from a boy younger than two who had a stem cell transplant for SCID, so the T cells may come from the graft donor.

This sequence joins TRBV10-3 and TRBJ2-3, with TRBD1 as a possible D gene (6 bases). The V end lost 10 bases, the J end lost 0 bases, and 17 bases lay between the germline ends. This CDR3 is built from 15 residues. Germline V gives CDR1 ENHRY, CDR2 SYGVKD. The CDR3: CATFTGITSTDTQYF. The CDR3 DNA sequence: TGTGCCACCTTCACAGGGATAACTAGCACAGATACGCAGTATTTT.

V is TRBV18 and J is TRBJ2-3; no firm D call. The CDR3 length is 13 residues. The germline V gene has CDR1 KGHSH and CDR2 LQKENI. Trimming took 2 bases from V and 5 from J, leaving 8 bases between them. The CDR3 loop reads CASSPGIGDTQYF. CDR3 coding DNA: TGTGCCAGCTCACCAGGGATTGGAGATACGCAGTATTTT.

The CDR3 loop reads CASSQGFGDEQFF. DNA for the CDR3: TGCGCCAGCAGCCAAGGTTTTGGAGATGAGCAGTTCTTC. The chain has TRBV4-3 and TRBJ2-1; D is undetermined. This CDR3 spans 13 amino acids. V lost 1 base and J 8 bases, leaving 9 bases between the germline ends. CDR1 and CDR2 (germline): LGHNA, YSLEER.

The V call is TRBV5-1, the J call TRBJ2-5; 8 positions match TRBD1. V lost 2 bases and J lost 4; bases outside the gene matches: 10. This CDR3 comprises 16 residues. Germline lookup yields CDR1 SGHRS and CDR2 YFSETQ. The CDR3 loop reads CASSFPEPGTGETQYF. The CDR3 bases are TGCGCCAGCAGCTTCCCCGAGCCCGGGACAGGAGAGACCCAGTACTTC.

This clonotype occurred a few times. The chain is built from TRBV12-3 or TRBV12-4 and TRBJ2-5, with D possibly matching TRBD2 (5 bases). The CDR3 spans 15 residues. The ends were cut back, 5 bases at V and 5 bases at J, with 18 bases in the middle. The CDR3 DNA is TGTGCCAGCAGTCTCTCTGGCCGGCCGGGGGAGACCCAGTACTTC. This translates into CASSLSGRPGETQYF.

This clonotype was detected a few times. The chain links TRBV29-1 to TRBJ2-2; D is possibly TRBD2 (6 bases). Trimming stripped 2 bases from V and 7 bases from J, with 14 bases between. The CDR3 totals 14 residues. Germline CDR1 is SQVTM and CDR2 is ANQGSEA. Here the CDR3 DNA reads TGCAGCGTTGAATACAAGGGGAGGTACGGGGAGCTGTTTTTT. Protein: CSVEYKGRYGELFF.

The sample holds a few counts of this clonotype. DNA for the CDR3: TGCGCCAGCAGCCAAGATGCTATCGCAACTAATGAAAAACTGTTTTTT. Translation gives CASSQDAIATNEKLFF. The V call is TRBV4-3, the J call TRBJ1-4; D ambiguous. The CDR3 extends over 16 amino acids. V dropped 0 bases and J dropped 0 bases, with 8 bases sitting between them. CDR1 and CDR2 (germline): LGHNA, YSLEER.

This clonotype showed up just a few times. The chain employs TRBV4-2 and TRBJ2-3, with D unresolved. Germline V gene data show CDR1 as LGHNA and CDR2 as YNFKEQ. Trimming took off 2 bases at V and 2 bases at J, with 17 bases between the two ends. This CDR3 contains 17 residues. As DNA, the CDR3 is TGTGCCAGCAGCCAACCAACTCAAGGCGGTTACACAGATACGCAGTATTTT. Translating gives CASSQPTQGGYTDTQYF.

The CDR3 protein is CASSPSNRMNTEAFF. The DNA of the CDR3 is TGTGCCAGCAGCCCCAGTAACCGGATGAACACTGAAGCTTTCTTT. The gene calls are TRBV6-1 and TRBJ1-1, with D uncertain. The CDR3 totals 15 residues. CDR1 MNHNS and CDR2 SASEGT come from the germline V gene. V was pared by 6 bases and J by 0 bases, with 14 bases between.

J is TRBJ2-3 and V is TRBV12-3 or TRBV12-4, with D tentatively TRBD2 (6 bases). The V gene lost 6 bases and the J gene lost 4 bases, with 17 bases spanning the gap. The CDR3 spans 15 residues. Written as DNA, the CDR3 is TGTGCCAGCAGGCGGGAACAGTCTTTAGCAGATACGCAGTATTTT. It codes for CASRREQSLADTQYF.

A few counts support this clonotype. This chain connects TRBV7-2 to TRBJ2-2; the D gene could be TRBD1 or TRBD2 (5 bases each). V gave up 5 bases and J gave up 0 bases, with 16 bases separating them. CDR3 length: 17 residues. Germline V gene lookup returns CDR1 SGHTA and CDR2 FQGNSA. CDR3 DNA: TGTGCCAGCAGCGACCACGTGGGGGTAGCGAACACCGGGGAGCTGTTTTTT. Its translation: CASSDHVGVANTGELFF.

Here the CDR3 DNA reads TGCGCCAGCAGCCCTGGGGGCTCTGATTACTATGGCTACACCTTC. Translation gives CASSPGGSDYYGYTF. The chain links TRBV4-1 to TRBJ1-2; possibly TRBD1 for D (6 bases). This CDR3 contains 15 residues. V was cut by 4 bases and J by 3 bases, with 15 bases left in between. The V gene's germline CDR1 is MGHRA and CDR2 YSYEKL.

The chain carries TRBV7-8 and TRBJ1-5; D possibly corresponds to TRBD1 (6 bases). V shed 2 bases and J shed 0 bases, with 14 bases lying between them. The CDR3 runs 17 residues. The germline gives CDR1 SGHVS, CDR2 FQNEAQ. The CDR3 bases are TGTGCCAGCAGCTTATCCACAGGGACCTATAGCAATCAGCCCCAGCATTTT. Translating it yields CASSLSTGTYSNQPQHF.